Sequencing of this T cell receptor beta chain was carried out in a study of shared clonotypes between healthy human individuals. The overall study: Researchers assigned three CD4 naive, three CD4 memory, two CD8 naive and one CD8 memory plate to each donor.

This was a deep-level run. The protocol was immunoSEQ multiplex PCR, while the TCRdb copy is restricted to in-frame clones and leaves out a portion. The sample gives around 1.5 million clones, approximately 98% of which show up once; 0.4% to 0.55% is in the top ten. Partitioning of CD4+ cells yielded a CD45RA+ naive subset and a CD45RA-negative memory subset. A word on this clone: Antigen unknown.

Study outcomes and limitations: Clonotype sharing among donors was thought likely to change with sequencing depth.

This TCR was recovered from a young man in good health. Material: naive CD4+ T cells sorted from blood. This sample's subset: CD45RA+ positively selected.

The CDR3 sequence: CASSPSGNGPQHF. The CDR3 nucleotides read TGTGCCAGCAGTCCCTCAGGTAATGGGCCCCAGCATTTT. V usage is TRBV6-6 and J usage is TRBJ1-5, with unresolved D. The germline V and J ends were trimmed by 5 bases and 9 bases, with 14 bases remaining between them. The CDR3 is 13 amino acids. The germline V gene encodes CDR1 MNHNY and CDR2 SVGAGI (reference sequence).